The TCR beta chain under discussion was sequenced for a study of T cells after yellow fever vaccination. The wider study: When fractions had low cell numbers, they were prepared with SMART-Seq v4 Ultra Low Input.

Study results and limitations: Weaker overall was a secondary response that nonetheless peaked faster, on day 5 versus 15.

Concerning this clonotype itself: Its antigen remains unknown.

The CDR3 extends over 16 amino acids. V was shortened by 3 bases and J by 2 bases, with 11 bases between the two germline ends. CDR1 and CDR2 (germline): MGHRA, YSYEKL. One entry per CDR3 protein results from TCRdb running MiXCR on the 5' RACE reads. There are roughly 520,000 distinct CDR3 sequences in the sample; around a fifth occur only once, and about 15% lies in the top ten. The sequences come from PBMCs, collected roughly 20 days after the first yellow fever vaccination. This receptor was identified in a man younger than 35 who received the YFV17D yellow fever vaccine. The chain uses TRBV4-1 and TRBJ2-6; D might be TRBD1 (6 bases). CDR3 residues: CASSHLGGAGANVLTF. In DNA, the CDR3 is TGCGCCAGCAGCCACCTAGGGGGAGCTGGGGCCAACGTCCTGACTTTC.